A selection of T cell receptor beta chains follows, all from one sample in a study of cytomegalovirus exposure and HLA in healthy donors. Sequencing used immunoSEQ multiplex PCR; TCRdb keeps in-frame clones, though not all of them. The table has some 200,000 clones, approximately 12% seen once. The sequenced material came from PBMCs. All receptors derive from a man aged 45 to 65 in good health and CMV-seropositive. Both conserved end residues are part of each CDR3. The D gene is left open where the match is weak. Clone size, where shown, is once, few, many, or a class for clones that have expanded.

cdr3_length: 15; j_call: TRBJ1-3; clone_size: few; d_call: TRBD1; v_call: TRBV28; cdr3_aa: CASRAGQISGNTIYF; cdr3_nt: TGTGCCAGCAGGGCGGGACAGATCTCTGGAAACACCATATATTTT
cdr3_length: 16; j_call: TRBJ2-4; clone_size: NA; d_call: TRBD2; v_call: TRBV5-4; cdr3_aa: CASSHAGTSSANIQYF; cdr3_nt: TGTGCCAGCAGCCACGCCGGGACTAGCTCCGCAAACATTCAGTACTTC
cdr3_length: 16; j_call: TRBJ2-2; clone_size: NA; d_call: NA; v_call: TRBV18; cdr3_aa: CASSPLAGAPTGELFF; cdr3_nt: TGTGCCAGCTCCCCCCTAGCAGGGGCGCCCACCGGGGAGCTGTTTTTT
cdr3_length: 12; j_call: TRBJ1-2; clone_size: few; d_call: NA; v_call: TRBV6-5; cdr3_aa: CASSPLGGGYTF; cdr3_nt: TGTGCCAGCAGTCCTCTTGGAGGTGGCTACACCTTC
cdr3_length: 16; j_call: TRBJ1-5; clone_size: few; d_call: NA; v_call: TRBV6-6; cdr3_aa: CASSLPTGMRNQPQHF; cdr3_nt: TGTGCCAGCAGTTTACCCACAGGGATGCGCAATCAGCCCCAGCATTTT
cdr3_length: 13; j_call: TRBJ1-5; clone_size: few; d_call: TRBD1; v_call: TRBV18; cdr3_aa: CASSPDRGQPQHF; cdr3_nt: TGTGCCAGCTCACCCGACAGGGGTCAGCCCCAGCATTTT
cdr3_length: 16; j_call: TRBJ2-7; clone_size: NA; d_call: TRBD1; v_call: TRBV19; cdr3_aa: CASSMDAGTGYHEQYF; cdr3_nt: TGTGCCAGTAGTATGGATGCCGGGACAGGTTACCACGAGCAGTACTTC
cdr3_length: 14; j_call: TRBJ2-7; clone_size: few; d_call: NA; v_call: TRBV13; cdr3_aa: CASSLGGLSYEQYF; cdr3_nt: TGTGCCAGCAGCTTGGGAGGTCTCTCCTACGAGCAGTACTTC
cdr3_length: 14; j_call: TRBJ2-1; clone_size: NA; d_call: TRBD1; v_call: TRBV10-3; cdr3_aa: CAIRVGTGGNEQFF; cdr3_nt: TGTGCCATCAGAGTAGGGACAGGGGGCAATGAGCAGTTCTTC
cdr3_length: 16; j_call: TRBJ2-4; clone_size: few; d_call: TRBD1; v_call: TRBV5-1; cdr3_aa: CASSFRQGSTKNIQYF; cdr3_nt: TGCGCCAGCAGCTTTAGACAGGGGTCAACCAAAAACATTCAGTACTTC
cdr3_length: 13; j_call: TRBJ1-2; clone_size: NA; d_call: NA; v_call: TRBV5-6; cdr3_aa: CASSLLQNYGYTF; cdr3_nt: TGTGCCAGCAGCTTGTTACAGAACTATGGCTACACCTTC
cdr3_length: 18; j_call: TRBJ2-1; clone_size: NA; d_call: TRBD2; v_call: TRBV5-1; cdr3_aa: CASSPGGVAGGSYNEQFF; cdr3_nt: TGCGCCAGCAGCCCAGGGGGTGTAGCGGGAGGTTCCTACAATGAGCAGTTCTTC
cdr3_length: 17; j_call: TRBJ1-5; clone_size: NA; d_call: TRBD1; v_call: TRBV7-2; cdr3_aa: CASSLRRDRGSNQPQHF; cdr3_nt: TGTGCCAGCAGCTTAAGGCGGGACAGGGGATCCAATCAGCCCCAGCATTTT
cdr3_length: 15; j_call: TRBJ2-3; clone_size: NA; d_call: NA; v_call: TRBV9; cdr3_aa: CASPLSYFSTDTQYF; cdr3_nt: TGTGCCAGCCCTCTATCCTATTTTAGCACAGATACGCAGTATTTT
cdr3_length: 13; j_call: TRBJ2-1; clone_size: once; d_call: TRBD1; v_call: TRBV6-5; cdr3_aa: CASGEQGANEQFF; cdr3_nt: TGTGCCAGCGGTGAACAGGGGGCAAATGAGCAGTTCTTC
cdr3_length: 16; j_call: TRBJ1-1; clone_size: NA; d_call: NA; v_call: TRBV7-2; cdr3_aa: CASSLRELNWDTEAFF; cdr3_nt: TGTGCCAGCAGCTTACGGGAGCTTAATTGGGACACTGAAGCTTTCTTT
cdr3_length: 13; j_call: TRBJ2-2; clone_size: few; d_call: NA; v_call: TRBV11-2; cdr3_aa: CASSYQGTGELFF; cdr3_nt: TGTGCCAGCAGCTATCAGGGAACCGGGGAGCTGTTTTTT
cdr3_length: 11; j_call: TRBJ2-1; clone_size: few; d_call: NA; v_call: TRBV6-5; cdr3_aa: CASSSPNEQFF; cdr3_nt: TGTGCCAGCAGCTCCCCTAATGAGCAGTTCTTC
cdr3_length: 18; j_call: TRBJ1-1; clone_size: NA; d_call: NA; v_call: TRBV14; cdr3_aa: CASSQDYAGLNMNTEAFF; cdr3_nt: TGTGCCAGCAGCCAAGATTATGCAGGGCTAAACATGAACACTGAAGCTTTCTTT